The 24 T cell receptor beta chains presented below share a single source sample, sequenced in a study of T cells in Graves' hyperthyroidism and ophthalmopathy. RNA transcripts gave rise to amplified TCR beta CDR3 regions. HTBI primers were employed in a first-round RT-PCR of the TCR CDR3. TCRdb processed the multiplex PCR reads anew with MiXCR; each CDR3 protein has one entry. The table includes under 800,000 distinct CDR3 sequences, around 15% detected once. The specimen was blood. These receptors all stem from a woman younger than 30 with Graves' hyperthyroidism.

This clonotype showed up just a few times. The chain is built from TRBV12-3 or TRBV12-4 and TRBJ1-2; D ambiguous. V lost 3 bases and J 4 bases, leaving 12 bases between the germline ends. The CDR3 is 14 amino acids. As DNA, the CDR3 is TGTGCCAGCAGTTTGAGAACGGATTTCTATGGCTACACCTTC. Protein sequence: CASSLRTDFYGYTF.

V usage is TRBV4-3 and J usage is TRBJ2-2; TRBD1 matches at 9 bases. In germline, CDR1 is LGHNA, CDR2 YSLEER. V gave up 0 bases and J gave up 6 bases; unmatched junction bases: 11. The CDR3 extends over 18 amino acids. For the CDR3, the DNA is TGCGCCAGCAGCCAAGATGGATCGGGACAGGGATTCTCCGGGGAGCTGTTTTTT. This gives the protein CASSQDGSGQGFSGELFF.

This clonotype turned up a few times. The CDR3 is CSARLGWEETQYF. The CDR3 DNA is TGCAGTGCTAGACTGGGGTGGGAAGAGACCCAGTACTTC. The chain links TRBV20-1 to TRBJ2-5; D unresolved. Germline CDR1 is DFQATT and CDR2 is SNEGSKA (reference sequence). This CDR3 comprises 13 residues. Trimming took 2 bases from V and 3 from J, leaving 10 bases between them.

There are many counts of this clonotype. The chain joins TRBV7-8 to TRBJ2-7; TRBD1 or TRBD2 may be the D gene (5 bases each). The V and J ends lost 1 base and 2 bases respectively, with 15 bases between them. The CDR3 is 16 amino acids. Germline CDR1 SGHVS, CDR2 FQNEAQ. The CDR3 coding sequence is TGTGCCAGCAGCTTAGGGGTCCGGGGCGAGACCTACGAGCAGTACTTC. Translating it yields CASSLGVRGETYEQYF.

There are a few counts of this clonotype. The chain uses TRBV3-1 and TRBJ1-3; D remains unclear. This CDR3 has 17 residues. V was cut by 6 bases and J by 0 bases, with 18 bases left in between. The germline V gene encodes CDR1 LGHDT and CDR2 YNNKEL (reference sequence). The CDR3 loop is CASRPDVGGFSGNTIYF. CDR3 DNA: TGTGCCAGCAGGCCCGACGTGGGAGGATTCTCTGGAAACACCATATATTTT.

The gene calls are TRBV19 and TRBJ2-3, with D unclear. V was shortened by 3 bases and J by 1 base, with 11 bases between the two germline ends. Germline CDR1 is LNHDA and CDR2 is SQIVND (reference sequence). The CDR3 is made up of 15 amino acids. The CDR3: CASSMSFVGTDTQYF. DNA of the CDR3: TGTGCCAGTAGTATGAGTTTCGTGGGCACAGATACGCAGTATTTT. Complete variable domain (other parts from reference TRBV19 and TRBJ2-3): DGGITQSPKYLFRKEGQNVTLSCEQNLNHDAMYWYRQDPGQGLRLIYYSQIVNDFQKGDIAEGYSVSREKKESFPLTVTSAQKNPTAFYLCASSMSFVGTDTQYFGPGTRLTVL.

This clonotype was observed a few times. The chain couples TRBV19 to TRBJ2-1; a weak D match, TRBD1 (6 bases). This CDR3 is 15 amino acids long. Trimming removed 7 bases from V and 6 bases from J, with 19 bases in between. Germline V gene data show CDR1 as LNHDA and CDR2 as SQIVND (reference sequence). The CDR3 loop reads CASTPQGWSLNEQFF. The CDR3 DNA sequence: TGTGCCAGTACCCCCCAGGGGTGGAGTCTCAATGAGCAGTTCTTC.

This clonotype was counted ten times or more. V gene TRBV2 combines with J gene TRBJ2-1; 9 positions match TRBD1. With 5 bases clipped from V and 5 bases from J, the junction kept 7 bases outside the gene matches. This CDR3 spans 15 amino acids. Germline V lookup: CDR1 SNHLY, CDR2 FYNNEI. CDR3 coding DNA: TGTGCCAGCAGTAACCCGGGACAGGGCCACAATGAGCAGTTCTTC. Amino acid sequence: CASSNPGQGHNEQFF.

This clonotype came up many times. The gene calls are TRBV2 and TRBJ2-1, with D perhaps TRBD2 (6 bases). Germline V lookup: CDR1 SNHLY, CDR2 FYNNEI. CDR3 length: 14 amino acids. The V end lost 0 bases, the J end lost 9 bases, and 12 bases lay between the germline ends. The CDR3 region is CASSEALKGGEQFF. DNA of the CDR3: TGTGCCAGCAGTGAAGCGCTAAAGGGAGGTGAGCAGTTCTTC.

This sequence joins TRBV20-1 and TRBJ2-5, with TRBD2 as a possible D gene (6 bases). Germline V gene data show CDR1 as DFQATT and CDR2 as SNEGSKA (reference sequence). The CDR3 has 13 residues. V was cut by 6 bases and J by 1 base, with 12 bases left in between. The CDR3 region has the DNA TGCAGTGCCCTCCCGACTAGCCAAGAGACCCAGTACTTC. This gives the protein CSALPTSQETQYF.

This clonotype was counted ten times or more. The V and J genes are TRBV7-9 and TRBJ1-2; 9 bases match TRBD1. CDR1 and CDR2 from the germline V gene are SEHNR and FQNEAQ (reference sequence). The CDR3 runs 15 residues. Trimming at V came to 5 bases and at J to 7 bases, leaving 11 bases not matched to a gene. This chain's CDR3 is CASSPSPDRGSGYTF. The CDR3 DNA follows: TGTGCCAGCAGCCCTAGCCCGGACAGGGGAAGTGGCTACACCTTC.

This clonotype has only a few counts. This CDR3 reads CASSEQGNNEQFF. CDR3 nucleotide sequence: TGTGCCAGCAGCGAGCAGGGGAACAATGAGCAGTTCTTC. The chain carries TRBV7-9 and TRBJ2-1; maybe TRBD1 (6 bases). V lost 5 bases, J lost 5 bases, and 10 bases lay in between. The CDR3 is 13 amino acids. In germline, CDR1 is SEHNR, CDR2 FQNEAQ (reference sequence). The variable domain in full, with the rest retrieved from reference TRBV7-9 and TRBJ2-1, is DTGVSQNPRHKITKRGQNVTFRCDPISEHNRLYWYRQTLGQGPEFLTYFQNEAQLEKSRLLSDRFSAERPKGSFSTLEIQRTEQGDSAMYLCASSEQGNNEQFFGPGTRLTVL.

The CDR3 sequence is CSARASGRNTEAFF. The CDR3 nucleotides are TGCAGTGCTAGAGCATCAGGGAGGAACACTGAAGCTTTCTTT. V usage is TRBV20-1 and J usage is TRBJ1-1; the D gene is possibly TRBD1 (5 bases). Germline assignment: CDR1 DFQATT and CDR2 SNEGSKA (reference sequence). Trimming cost V 1 base and J 1 base, with 10 bases left between them. The CDR3 extends over 14 amino acids.

This clonotype was seen repeatedly, ten times or more. This sequence joins TRBV30 and TRBJ2-5; maybe TRBD2 (6 bases). The germline gives CDR1 GTSNPN, CDR2 SVGIG (reference sequence). CDR3 length: 14 amino acids. Trimming left V 3 bases short and J 5 bases short, with 16 bases between. CDR3 sequence reads: CAWSAGTHGETQYF. Here the CDR3 DNA reads TGTGCCTGGAGCGCCGGGACTCACGGGGAGACCCAGTACTTC.

In this sample, this clonotype turned up a few times. The V and J genes are TRBV19 and TRBJ2-2, with D perhaps matching TRBD1 or TRBD2 (6 bases each). Trimming cost V 3 bases and J 5 bases, with 16 bases left between them. The CDR3 spans 16 residues. Germline lookup yields CDR1 LNHDA and CDR2 SQIVND (reference sequence). CDR3 residues: CASSIGDRTKTGELFF. The CDR3 DNA follows: TGTGCCAGTAGTATTGGTGACAGGACTAAGACCGGGGAGCTGTTTTTT.

This clonotype appeared many times. The chain couples TRBV7-3 to TRBJ2-1; a weak D match, TRBD2 (5 bases). CDR1 and CDR2 (germline): SGHTA, FQGTGA. V lost 1 base, J lost 2 bases, and 12 bases lay in between. The CDR3 is 16 amino acids. CDR3 sequence: CASSLRRAGAYNEQFF. The DNA of the CDR3 is TGTGCCAGCAGCTTAAGACGTGCGGGCGCCTACAATGAGCAGTTCTTC.

The V gene is TRBV7-9, the J gene TRBJ1-4, with D perhaps matching TRBD1 (5 bases). This CDR3 has 17 residues. Germline V CDR1 and CDR2: SEHNR, FQNEAQ (reference sequence). Trimming pared 1 base from V and 2 bases from J, leaving 14 bases between. The CDR3 reads CASSLGGTARTNEKLFF. CDR3 nucleotide sequence: TGTGCCAGCAGCTTAGGGGGGACGGCCAGGACTAATGAAAAACTGTTTTTT. The full variable domain, with the rest looked up from reference TRBV7-9 and TRBJ1-4, is DTGVSQNPRHKITKRGQNVTFRCDPISEHNRLYWYRQTLGQGPEFLTYFQNEAQLEKSRLLSDRFSAERPKGSFSTLEIQRTEQGDSAMYLCASSLGGTARTNEKLFFGSGTQLSVL.

The rearrangement uses TRBV6-5 and TRBJ1-1; D unclear. In germline, CDR1 is MNHEY, CDR2 SVGAGI. Trimming took off 0 bases at V and 1 base at J, with 12 bases between the two ends. This CDR3 region has 16 residues. As DNA, the CDR3 is TGTGCCAGCAGTTACTCGGTTGGTTTTCAGAACACTGAAGCTTTCTTT. Its protein product is CASSYSVGFQNTEAFF.

CDR3 in amino acids: CASSPPMGNTGELFF. CDR3 nucleotide sequence: TGTGCCAGCAGCCCCCCCATGGGAAACACCGGGGAGCTGTTTTTT. The chain employs TRBV11-2 and TRBJ2-2; D not certain. This CDR3 has 15 amino acids. V lost 5 bases to trimming and J lost 2 bases, with 12 bases between them. Per germline, CDR1 SGHAT and CDR2 FQNNGV.

This clonotype has ten or more counts. This chain connects TRBV11-3 to TRBJ2-3; D uncertain. CDR3 length: 13 amino acids. CDR1 and CDR2 from the germline V gene are SGHNT and YENEEA. Trimming shortened V by 4 bases and J by 1 base, and 6 bases separated the two germline ends. The CDR3 nucleotides are TGTGCCAGCAGCTCCCCCGGCACAGATACGCAGTATTTT. As protein: CASSSPGTDTQYF.

Notes on this clonotype: This clone may be a read error of a much larger clone one base away. V and J are TRBV5-1 and TRBJ2-1; 7 positions match TRBD2. CDR1 and CDR2 (germline): SGHRS, YFSETQ. The CDR3 contains 18 residues. V lost 4 bases, J lost 0 bases, and 13 bases stayed unmatched. CDR3 DNA sequence: TGCGCCAGCAGCCCTGGACTAGTGGGTACGAGCTCCTACAATGAGCAGTTCTTC. As protein: CASSPGLVGTSSYNEQFF.

This clonotype was seen many times. The gene calls are TRBV5-8 and TRBJ1-4; no clear D. The V gene lost 4 bases and the J gene lost 10 bases, with 5 bases spanning the gap. This CDR3 spans 10 amino acids. The germline V gene encodes CDR1 SGHTS and CDR2 YDEGEE. The chain's CDR3 is CASSLGKLFF. CDR3 DNA sequence: TGTGCCAGCAGCCTCGGAAAACTGTTTTTT. The full variable domain, completed using reference TRBV5-8 and TRBJ1-4, is EAGVTQSPTHLIKTRGQQATLRCSPISGHTSVYWYQQALGLGLQFLLWYDEGEERNRGNFPPRFSGRQFPNYSSELNVNALELEDSALYLCASSLGKLFFGSGTQLSVL.

This clonotype has at least ten counts. The junction departs from germline at one end; a sequencing error may be responsible. The chain uses TRBV10-3 and TRBJ2-7; 7 bases fit TRBD2. Germline CDR1 is ENHRY and CDR2 is SYGVKD. The CDR3 is 17 residues long. CDR3 nucleotides: TGTGCCATCAGTGAGTCGATTGGGGGGAGGGCCTCCCACGAGCAGTACTTC. It yields the protein CAISESIGGRASHEQYF.

This clonotype was counted many times. This chain links TRBV6-7 with TRBJ2-7; D call uncertain. Being an ORF, TRBV6-7 has a function that is uncertain. Deletions cut 8 bases from V and 3 bases from J, with 29 bases between. CDR3 length equals 18 residues. The chain's CDR3 is CASPPLGRNTKTSYEQYF. The CDR3 region has the DNA TGTGCCAGCCCGCCTTTAGGCCGGAATACAAAAACAAGCTACGAGCAGTACTTC.